The 11 T cell receptor beta chains below come from one sample, sequenced in a study of T cell repertoires in cytomegalovirus infection. TCRdb redid the calling of the reads with MiXCR, one entry per CDR3 protein. This table has 310,000 or so distinct CDR3 sequences, roughly 26% appearing once. The sequenced material came from PBMCs. The receptors here all came from a human donor in good health (CMV status not recorded). Some clones in this sample may be carry-over from other donors' samples.

The rearrangement links TRBV28 to TRBJ2-7, with D hard to call. The CDR3 is 13 residues long. Trimming pared 5 bases from V and 1 base from J, leaving 9 bases between. The V gene's germline CDR1 is MDHEN and CDR2 SYDVKM. CDR3 bases: TGTGCCAGCAGTACCAGACCTTCCTACGAGCAGTACTTC. Protein: CASSTRPSYEQYF.

The chain carries TRBV12-3 or TRBV12-4 and TRBJ2-7; 8 nucleotides align to TRBD1. The CDR3 contains 15 residues. J was trimmed by 4 bases and V by 6 bases; bases with no gene match: 11. The CDR3, as DNA: TGTGCCAGCAGCTCCATGACAGGGGTAAATTACGAGCAGTACTTC. Its protein is CASSSMTGVNYEQYF.

Comment on this clonotype: This may be a read error, as it is one base from a much larger clone. The chain is built from TRBV7-2 and TRBJ1-4; maybe TRBD1 (5 bases). CDR3 size: 15 residues. Germline CDR1 and CDR2: SGHTA and FQGNSA. As DNA, the CDR3 is TGTGCCAGCAGCTCCCAGGGAGGGTTTGGTGAAAAACTGGTTTTT. Translation: CASSSQGGFGEKLVF.

In its sample, this clonotype was seen a few times. The DNA of the CDR3 is TGTGCCAGCAGACGGACTACCCTCTACGAGCAGTACTTC. It specifies CASRRTTLYEQYF. V and J are TRBV6-2 or TRBV6-3 and TRBJ2-7; D is perhaps TRBD2 (6 bases). V shed 6 bases and J shed 3 bases, with 12 bases lying between them. CDR1 and CDR2 (germline): MNHEY, SVGEGT. CDR3 length: 13 residues.

V usage is TRBV18 and J usage is TRBJ1-2; D might be TRBD1 (5 bases). V was pared by 6 bases and J by 2 bases, with 13 bases between. The germline V gene has CDR1 KGHSH and CDR2 LQKENI. This CDR3 has 14 amino acids. The CDR3 sequence: CASSLDRLNYGYTF. CDR3 sequence (DNA): TGTGCCAGCTCCCTTGACAGACTCAACTATGGCTACACCTTC.

This clonotype was picked up many times. The chain employs TRBV7-8 and TRBJ2-1; D unclear. This CDR3 spans 17 amino acids. Germline V CDR1 and CDR2: SGHVS, FQNEAQ. The germline V and J ends were trimmed by 4 bases and 0 bases, with 16 bases remaining between them. The CDR3 loop is CASSYKVAPSSYNEQFF. CDR3 coding DNA: TGTGCCAGCAGCTATAAAGTAGCTCCGAGCTCCTACAATGAGCAGTTCTTC.

V and J are TRBV20-1 and TRBJ2-2, with TRBD1 as a possible D gene (5 bases). With 3 bases removed from V and 3 bases from J, the gap between germline ends came to 5 bases. The germline V gene has CDR1 DFQATT and CDR2 SNEGSKA (reference sequence). CDR3 size: 12 residues. The CDR3 DNA reads as TGCAGTGCTAGCAGGGACACCGGGGAGCTGTTTTTT. Translating gives CSASRDTGELFF.

This clonotype appeared once. The junction shows a germline mismatch at one end, possibly a read error. V is TRBV19 and J is TRBJ2-7, with D perhaps matching TRBD2 (5 bases). The germline CDR1 and CDR2 sequences are LNHDA and SQIVND (reference sequence). The CDR3 is 13 residues long. CDR3 region: CANSIGLRYEQYF. CDR3 DNA sequence: TGTGCCAATAGTATTGGACTCCGCTACGAGCAGTACTTC.

This clonotype was observed a handful of times. J is TRBJ2-7 and V is TRBV7-3; TRBD1 aligns across 8 bases. J lost 8 bases, V lost 4 bases, and 7 bases had no gene match. The length of the CDR3 is 13 residues. Germline CDR1 is SGHTA and CDR2 is FQGTGA. CDR3 DNA sequence: TGTGCCAGCAGCTCAACAGCAGGGGGCAAGCAGTACTTC. Amino acids: CASSSTAGGKQYF.

The gene calls are TRBV6-1 and TRBJ1-5; D is ambiguous. V was pared by 4 bases and J by 7 bases, with 11 bases between. Germline-derived CDR1 and CDR2 are MNHNS and SASEGT. The CDR3 length is 13 residues. This chain's CDR3 is CASSAFSGQPQHF. CDR3 bases: TGTGCCAGCAGTGCTTTCTCCGGGCAGCCCCAGCATTTT.

The DNA for the CDR3 is TGTGCCAGCAGTTTACCGACATCCTCTACTGGAAACACCATATATTTT. Its protein product is CASSLPTSSTGNTIYF. J is TRBJ1-3 and V is TRBV28; the D is unclear. Looked up from germline, CDR1 is MDHEN and CDR2 is SYDVKM. This CDR3 is built from 16 residues. Trimming removed 2 bases at V and 2 bases at J, with 13 bases between.